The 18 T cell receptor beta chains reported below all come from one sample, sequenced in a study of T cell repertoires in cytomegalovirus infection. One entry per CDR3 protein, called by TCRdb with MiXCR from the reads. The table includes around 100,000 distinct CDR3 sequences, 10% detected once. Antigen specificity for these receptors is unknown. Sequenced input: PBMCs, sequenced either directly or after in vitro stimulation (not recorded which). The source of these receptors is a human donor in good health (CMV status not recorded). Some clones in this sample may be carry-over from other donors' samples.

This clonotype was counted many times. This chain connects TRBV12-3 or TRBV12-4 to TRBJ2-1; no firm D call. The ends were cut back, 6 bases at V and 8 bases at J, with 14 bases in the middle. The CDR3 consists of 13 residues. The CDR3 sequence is CASSPLQADEQFF. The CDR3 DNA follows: TGTGCCAGCAGCCCTTTGCAGGCTGATGAGCAGTTCTTC.

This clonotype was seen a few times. The CDR3, as DNA: TGTGCCAGCAGTTTACAGCAAGAGACCCAGTACTTC. Translation gives CASSLQQETQYF. This rearrangement joins TRBV6-2 or TRBV6-3 to TRBJ2-5; D is unresolved. CDR3 length equals 12 residues. Trimming stripped 4 bases from V and 2 bases from J, with 5 bases between. CDR1 MNHEY and CDR2 SVGEGT come from the germline V gene.

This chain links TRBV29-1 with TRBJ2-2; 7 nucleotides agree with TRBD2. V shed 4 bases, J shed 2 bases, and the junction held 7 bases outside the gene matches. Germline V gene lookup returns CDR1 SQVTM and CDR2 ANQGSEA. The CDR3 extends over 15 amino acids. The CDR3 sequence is CSVVYPAGNTGELFF. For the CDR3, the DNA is TGCAGCGTTGTGTACCCAGCGGGAAACACCGGGGAGCTGTTTTTT.

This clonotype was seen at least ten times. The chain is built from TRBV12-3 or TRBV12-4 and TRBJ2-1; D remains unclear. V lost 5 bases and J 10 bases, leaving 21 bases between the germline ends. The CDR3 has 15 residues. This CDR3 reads CASSPVDLGSGEQFF. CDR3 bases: TGTGCCAGCAGTCCCGTTGACCTTGGGTCGGGCGAGCAGTTCTTC.

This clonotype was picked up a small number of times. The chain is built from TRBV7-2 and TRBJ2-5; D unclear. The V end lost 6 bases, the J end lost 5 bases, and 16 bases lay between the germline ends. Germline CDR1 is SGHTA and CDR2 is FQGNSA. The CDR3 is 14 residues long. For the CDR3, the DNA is TGTGCCAGCAGTCCGGCAGCCTTGGGGGAGACCCAGTACTTC. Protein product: CASSPAALGETQYF.

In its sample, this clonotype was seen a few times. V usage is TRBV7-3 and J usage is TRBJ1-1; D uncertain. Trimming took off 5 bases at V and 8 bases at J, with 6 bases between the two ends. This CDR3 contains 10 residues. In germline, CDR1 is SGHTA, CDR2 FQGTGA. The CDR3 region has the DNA TGTGCCAGCAGCCCCAGGGAAGCTTTCTTT. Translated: CASSPREAFF.

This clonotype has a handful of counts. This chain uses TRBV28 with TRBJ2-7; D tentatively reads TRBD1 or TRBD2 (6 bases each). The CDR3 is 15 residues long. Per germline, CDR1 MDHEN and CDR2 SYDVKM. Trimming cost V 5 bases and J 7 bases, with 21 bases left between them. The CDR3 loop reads CASSLPWPTGREQYF. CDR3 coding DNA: TGTGCCAGCAGTCTCCCCTGGCCCACAGGGAGGGAGCAGTACTTC.

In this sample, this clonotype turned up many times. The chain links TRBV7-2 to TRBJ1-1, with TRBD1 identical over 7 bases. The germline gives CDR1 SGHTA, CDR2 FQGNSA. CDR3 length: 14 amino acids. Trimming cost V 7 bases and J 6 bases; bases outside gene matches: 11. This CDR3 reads CASISQGEVAEAFF. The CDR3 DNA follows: TGTGCCAGCATCTCTCAGGGGGAGGTGGCTGAAGCTTTCTTT. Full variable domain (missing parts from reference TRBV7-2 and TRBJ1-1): GAGVSQSPSNKVTEKGKDVELRCDPISGHTALYWYRQSLGQGLEFLIYFQGNSAPDKSGLPSDRFSAERTGGSVSTLTIQRTQQEDSAVYLCASISQGEVAEAFFGQGTRLTVV.

Here the CDR3 DNA reads TGTGCCAGCAGCTCAACCAGGGGGAGCACAGATACGCAGTATTTT. It specifies CASSSTRGSTDTQYF. The chain has TRBV7-3 and TRBJ2-3, with 7 positions matching TRBD1. The CDR3 runs to 15 residues. Trimming at V came to 4 bases and at J to 0 bases, leaving 4 bases not matched to a gene. Germline V gene lookup returns CDR1 SGHTA and CDR2 FQGTGA.

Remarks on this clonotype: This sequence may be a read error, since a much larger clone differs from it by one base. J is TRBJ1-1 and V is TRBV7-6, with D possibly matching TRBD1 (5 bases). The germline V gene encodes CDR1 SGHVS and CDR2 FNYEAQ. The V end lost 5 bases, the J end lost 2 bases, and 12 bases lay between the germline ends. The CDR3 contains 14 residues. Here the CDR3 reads CASSLDTGNTEAFF. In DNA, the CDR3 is TGTGCCAGCAGCCTTGACACAGGAAACACTGAAGCTTTCTTT.

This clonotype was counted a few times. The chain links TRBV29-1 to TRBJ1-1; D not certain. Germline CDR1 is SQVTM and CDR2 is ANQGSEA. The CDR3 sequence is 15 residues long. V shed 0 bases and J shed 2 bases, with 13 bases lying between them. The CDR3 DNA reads TGCAGCGTTGAAGATCTTTCGGGAATTAACACTGAAGCTTTCTTT. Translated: CSVEDLSGINTEAFF.

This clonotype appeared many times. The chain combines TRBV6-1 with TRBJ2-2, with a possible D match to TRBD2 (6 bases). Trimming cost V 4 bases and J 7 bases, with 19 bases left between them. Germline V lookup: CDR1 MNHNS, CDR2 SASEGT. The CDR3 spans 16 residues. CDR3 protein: CASSGYGRGFDGELFF. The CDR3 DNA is TGTGCCAGCAGTGGGTACGGGAGAGGGTTCGACGGGGAGCTGTTTTTT.

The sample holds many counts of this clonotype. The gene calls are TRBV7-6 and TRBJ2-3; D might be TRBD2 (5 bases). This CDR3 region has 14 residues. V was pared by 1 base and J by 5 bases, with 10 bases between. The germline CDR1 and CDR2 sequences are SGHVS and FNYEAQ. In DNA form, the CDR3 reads TGTGCCAGCAGCTTAGGAGGGAGCGTAGATACGCAGTATTTT. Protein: CASSLGGSVDTQYF.

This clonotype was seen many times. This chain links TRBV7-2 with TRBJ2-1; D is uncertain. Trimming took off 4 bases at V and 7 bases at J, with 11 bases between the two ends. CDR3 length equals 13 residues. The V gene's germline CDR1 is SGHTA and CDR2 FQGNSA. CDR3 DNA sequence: TGTGCCAGCAGCTCTTATTTAGAAAATGAGCAGTTCTTC. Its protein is CASSSYLENEQFF.

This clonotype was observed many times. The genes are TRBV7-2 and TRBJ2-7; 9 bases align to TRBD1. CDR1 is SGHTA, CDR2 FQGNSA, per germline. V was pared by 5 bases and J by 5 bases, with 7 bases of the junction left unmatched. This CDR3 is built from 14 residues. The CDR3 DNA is TGTGCCAGCAGCAACAGGGGGCGGCTGAACGAGCAGTACTTC. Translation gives CASSNRGRLNEQYF.

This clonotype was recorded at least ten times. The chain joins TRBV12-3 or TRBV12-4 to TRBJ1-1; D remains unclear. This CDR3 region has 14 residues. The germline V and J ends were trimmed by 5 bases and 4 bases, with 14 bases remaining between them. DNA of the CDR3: TGTGCCAGCAGTCTGGACTCCCACCTCACTGAAGCTTTCTTT. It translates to CASSLDSHLTEAFF.

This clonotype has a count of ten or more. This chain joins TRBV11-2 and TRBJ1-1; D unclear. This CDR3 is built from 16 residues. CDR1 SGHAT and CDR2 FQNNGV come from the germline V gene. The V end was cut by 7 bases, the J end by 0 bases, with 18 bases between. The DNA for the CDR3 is TGTGCCAGCACCCTAGTACCATTTCCCATGAACACTGAAGCTTTCTTT. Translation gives CASTLVPFPMNTEAFF.

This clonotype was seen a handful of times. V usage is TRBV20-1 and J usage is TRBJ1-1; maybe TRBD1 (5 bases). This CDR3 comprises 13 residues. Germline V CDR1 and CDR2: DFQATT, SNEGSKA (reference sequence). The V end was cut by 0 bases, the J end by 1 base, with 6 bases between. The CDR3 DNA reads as TGCAGTGCTAGAGAACAGGCGAACACTGAAGCTTTCTTT. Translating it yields CSAREQANTEAFF.